This T cell receptor (beta chain) originates from a study of blood T cell repertoires in COVID-19. Study details: Sites across the United States, Italy and Spain contributed samples from acute and convalescent COVID-19. Sources were T cells, B-cell-depleted T cells, or PBMCs; the material itself was cDNA or gDNA.

Germline CDR1 is LNHDA and CDR2 is SQIVND (reference sequence). Trimming at V came to 3 bases and at J to 6 bases, leaving 4 bases not matched to a gene. This CDR3 is built from 15 residues. In the authors' workflow: Reference gene primer amplification gave estimated nucleated cell counts. TCRdb's table, derived via immunoSEQ multiplex PCR, lists solely in-frame clones and lacks some. That table gives V, J and clone size, and the DNA gave D and trimming. The sample yields about 300,000 clones, roughly 90% seen once. The sequence came from a man aged 18 to 35 who had recovered from COVID-19. Sequencing was carried out using peripheral blood. The chain has TRBV19 and TRBJ2-1; 11 bases align to TRBD2. The CDR3 DNA reads TGTGCCAGTAGTATCGGGCTAGCGGGAGGCAATGAGCAGTTCTTC. This codes for CASSIGLAGGNEQFF.